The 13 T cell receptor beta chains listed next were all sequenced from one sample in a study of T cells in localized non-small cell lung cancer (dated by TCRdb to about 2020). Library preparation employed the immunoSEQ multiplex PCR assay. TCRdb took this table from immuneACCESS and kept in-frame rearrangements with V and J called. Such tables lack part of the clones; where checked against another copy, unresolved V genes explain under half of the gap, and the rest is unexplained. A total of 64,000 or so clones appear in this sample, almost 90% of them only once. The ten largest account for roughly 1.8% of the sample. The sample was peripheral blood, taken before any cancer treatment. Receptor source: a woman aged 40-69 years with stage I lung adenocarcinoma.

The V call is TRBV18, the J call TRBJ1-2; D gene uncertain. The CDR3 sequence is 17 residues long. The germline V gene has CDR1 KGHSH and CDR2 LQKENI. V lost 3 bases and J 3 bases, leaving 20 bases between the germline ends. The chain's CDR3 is CASSPGLPLSVDYGYTF. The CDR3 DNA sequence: TGTGCCAGCTCACCTGGCCTTCCCCTGTCCGTTGACTATGGCTACACCTTC.

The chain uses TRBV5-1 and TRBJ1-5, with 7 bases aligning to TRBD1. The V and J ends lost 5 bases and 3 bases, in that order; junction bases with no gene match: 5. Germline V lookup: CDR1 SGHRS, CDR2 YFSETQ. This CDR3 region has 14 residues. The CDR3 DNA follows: TGCGCCAGCAGACCCACAGGGGACAATCAGCCCCAGCATTTT. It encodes CASRPTGDNQPQHF.

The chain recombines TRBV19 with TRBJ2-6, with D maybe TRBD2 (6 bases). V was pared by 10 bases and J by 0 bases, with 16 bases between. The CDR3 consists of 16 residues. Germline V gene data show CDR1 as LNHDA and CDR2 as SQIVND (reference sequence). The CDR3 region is CATASGGGSGANVLTF. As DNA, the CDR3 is TGTGCCACCGCCTCTGGGGGAGGCTCTGGGGCCAACGTCCTGACTTTC.

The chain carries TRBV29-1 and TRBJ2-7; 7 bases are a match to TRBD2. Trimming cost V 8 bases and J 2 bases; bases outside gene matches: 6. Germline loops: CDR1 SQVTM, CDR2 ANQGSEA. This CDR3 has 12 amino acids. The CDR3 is CSIGEGPYEQYF. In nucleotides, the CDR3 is TGCAGCATTGGGGAGGGACCCTACGAGCAGTACTTC.

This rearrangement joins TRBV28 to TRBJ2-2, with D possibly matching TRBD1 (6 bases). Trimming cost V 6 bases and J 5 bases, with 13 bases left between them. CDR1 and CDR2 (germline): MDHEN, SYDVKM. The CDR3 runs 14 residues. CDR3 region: CASSLQGRTGELFF. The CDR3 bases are TGTGCCAGCAGCCTCCAGGGGCGGACCGGGGAGCTGTTTTTT.

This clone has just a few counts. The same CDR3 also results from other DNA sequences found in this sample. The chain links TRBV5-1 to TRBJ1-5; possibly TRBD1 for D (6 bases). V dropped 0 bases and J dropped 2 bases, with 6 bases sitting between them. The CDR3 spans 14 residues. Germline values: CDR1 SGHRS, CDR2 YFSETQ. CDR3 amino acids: CASSLEGGNQPQHF. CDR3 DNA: TGCGCCAGCAGCTTGGAGGGGGGCAATCAGCCCCAGCATTTT.

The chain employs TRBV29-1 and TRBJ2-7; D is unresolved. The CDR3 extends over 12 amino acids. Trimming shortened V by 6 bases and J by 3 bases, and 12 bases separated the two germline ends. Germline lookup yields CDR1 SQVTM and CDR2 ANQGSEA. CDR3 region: CSVGRTYYEQYF. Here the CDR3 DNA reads TGCAGCGTCGGACGTACGTACTACGAGCAGTACTTC.

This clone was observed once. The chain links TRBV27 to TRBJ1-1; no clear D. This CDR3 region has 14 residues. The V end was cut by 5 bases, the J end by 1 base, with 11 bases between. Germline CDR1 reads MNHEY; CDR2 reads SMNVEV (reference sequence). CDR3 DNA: TGTGCCAGCAGTCTACAGACGACGAACACTGAAGCTTTCTTT. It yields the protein CASSLQTTNTEAFF.

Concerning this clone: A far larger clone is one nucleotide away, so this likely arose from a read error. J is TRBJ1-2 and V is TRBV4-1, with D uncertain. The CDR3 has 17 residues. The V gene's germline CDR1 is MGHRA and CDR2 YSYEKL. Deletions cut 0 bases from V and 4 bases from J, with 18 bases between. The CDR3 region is CASSQDSSLALRYGYTF. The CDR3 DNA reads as TGCGCCAGCAGCCAAGATTCCTCCCTCGCCTTACGCTATGGCTACACCTTC.

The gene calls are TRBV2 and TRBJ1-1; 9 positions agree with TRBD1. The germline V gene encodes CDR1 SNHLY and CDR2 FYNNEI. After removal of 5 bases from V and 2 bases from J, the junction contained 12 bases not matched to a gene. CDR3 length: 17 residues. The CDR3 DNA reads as TGTGCCAGCAGTCACGGACAGGGGCCGCTCTTAAACACTGAAGCTTTCTTT. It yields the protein CASSHGQGPLLNTEAFF.

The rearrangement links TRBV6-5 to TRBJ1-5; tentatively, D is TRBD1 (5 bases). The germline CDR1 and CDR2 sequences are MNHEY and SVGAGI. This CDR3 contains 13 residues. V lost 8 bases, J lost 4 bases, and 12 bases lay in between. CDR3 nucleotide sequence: TGTGCCAGCGGGGGAGGGACTAATCAGCCCCAGCATTTT. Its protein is CASGGGTNQPQHF.

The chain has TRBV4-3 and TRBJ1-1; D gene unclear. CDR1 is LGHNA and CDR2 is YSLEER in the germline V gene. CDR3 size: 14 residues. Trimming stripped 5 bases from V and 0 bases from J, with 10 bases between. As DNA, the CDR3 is TGCGCCAGCAGCAGAAGAACGATGAACACTGAAGCTTTCTTT. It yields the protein CASSRRTMNTEAFF.

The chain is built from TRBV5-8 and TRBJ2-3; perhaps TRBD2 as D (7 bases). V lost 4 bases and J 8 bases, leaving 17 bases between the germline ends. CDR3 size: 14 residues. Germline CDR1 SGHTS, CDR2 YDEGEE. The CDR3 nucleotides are TGTGCCAGCAGCCCGCAGTACAGGGAGGGTACGCAGTATTTT. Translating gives CASSPQYREGTQYF.